A selection of T cell receptor beta chains follows, all from one sample in a study of T cells in Graves' hyperthyroidism and ophthalmopathy. Each CDR3 protein gets one entry after TCRdb re-called the multiplex PCR reads with MiXCR. Altogether roughly 380,000 distinct CDR3 sequences are present, 14% being singletons, with the ten largest covering roughly 11%. The sequencing input was blood. These receptors originate from a woman aged 55-70 years with Graves' hyperthyroidism. The CDR3 runs from the conserved cysteine through the conserved F or W.

J | V | CDR3
TRBJ2-1 | TRBV9 | CASSAGLAGAGYNEQFF
TRBJ2-5 | TRBV7-9 | CASSSAGDNQETQYF
TRBJ1-2 | TRBV5-1 | CASSFAGSVYGYTF
TRBJ2-6 | TRBV19 | CASSSLGSGANVLTF
TRBJ2-3 | TRBV12-5 | CASGPRYGRLATDTQYF
TRBJ2-1 | TRBV11-2 | CASSLEYNEQFF
TRBJ2-3 | TRBV14 | CASSQDWGRNPDTQYF
TRBJ2-2 | TRBV20-1 | CSALSGMSTGELFF
TRBJ2-1 | TRBV7-2 | CASSLERGSYNEQFF
TRBJ2-3 | TRBV7-9 | CASSILTDTQYF
TRBJ1-2 | TRBV5-1 | CASSFGQAANYGYTF
TRBJ2-7 | TRBV18 | CASSPPGTYEQYF
TRBJ2-1 | TRBV5-1 | CASSSYNERFF
TRBJ1-2 | TRBV18 | CASSPEGANYGYTF
TRBJ2-3 | TRBV11-2 | CASSDTDRESTDTQYF
TRBJ1-4 | TRBV6-1 | CASSEALRGSATNEKLFF
TRBJ2-1 | TRBV2 | CASSVGQGKNNEQFF
TRBJ2-1 | TRBV28 | CASSFQAGGFHNEQFF
TRBJ2-4 | TRBV6-1 | CASTQGGLAGGLNIQYF
TRBJ1-4 | TRBV5-1 | CASSSGQTGGNEKLFF
TRBJ2-2 | TRBV9 | CASSALAGELFF
TRBJ1-1 | TRBV30 | CAQGGGEKAAFF
TRBJ1-5 | TRBV6-1 | CASNQDRREGPQHF
TRBJ2-7 | TRBV27 | CASSPRGYSYEQYF
TRBJ1-5 | TRBV27 | CASSSGQVGSNQPQHF
TRBJ1-1 | TRBV12-3/TRBV12-4 | CASSFSLRGTEAFF
TRBJ1-5 | TRBV9 | CASSVAGNSNQPQHF
TRBJ2-7 | TRBV19 | CASSPSGNPREQYF
TRBJ1-1 | TRBV30 | CAWSVRGLTAFF
TRBJ2-3 | TRBV29-1 | CSVEWDTQYF
TRBJ2-5 | TRBV7-8 | CASSLYRQGSYQETQYF
TRBJ1-3 | TRBV6-1 | CASSDRRQSAIYF
TRBJ2-5 | TRBV11-1 | CASSFSASETQYF
TRBJ1-2 | TRBV10-3 | CAISARDANYGYTF
TRBJ1-1 | TRBV12-3/TRBV12-4 | CASSRQGATEAFF
TRBJ2-3 | TRBV20-1 | CSALLAGRTDTQYF
TRBJ2-7 | TRBV6-6 | CASSYARAWEQYF
TRBJ2-2 | TRBV7-2 | CASSLLGLVADTGELFF
TRBJ2-2 | TRBV6-1 | CASRPHQANTGELFF
TRBJ2-2 | TRBV6-1 | CASSKQGSGELFF
TRBJ1-6 | TRBV4-1 | CASSQDLARGGHSPLHF
TRBJ2-7 | TRBV3-1 | CASSQPGQGRYEQYF
TRBJ2-3 | TRBV11-2 | CASSLTILTDTQYF
TRBJ2-7 | TRBV20-1 | CSATSRPGLAGGRDNEQYF
TRBJ2-2 | TRBV20-1 | CSARDRRKNTGELFF
TRBJ2-7 | TRBV5-1 | CASSFEGTDEQYF
TRBJ2-1 | TRBV12-3/TRBV12-4 | CASILQGGTYNEQFF
TRBJ1-6 | TRBV6-1 | CASSRNSPLHF
TRBJ2-7 | TRBV12-3/TRBV12-4 | CASSLPGSSHEQYF
TRBJ2-2 | TRBV24-1 | CATQRGGTGELFF
TRBJ1-5 | TRBV12-5 | CASAHTENQPQHF
TRBJ2-4 | TRBV14 | CASSQELGTKNIQYF
TRBJ2-1 | TRBV5-4 | CASSLVGSGRSYNEQFF
TRBJ2-3 | TRBV9 | CASSPSPGLADTDTQYF
TRBJ2-1 | TRBV24-1 | CATSDTLSGNEQFF